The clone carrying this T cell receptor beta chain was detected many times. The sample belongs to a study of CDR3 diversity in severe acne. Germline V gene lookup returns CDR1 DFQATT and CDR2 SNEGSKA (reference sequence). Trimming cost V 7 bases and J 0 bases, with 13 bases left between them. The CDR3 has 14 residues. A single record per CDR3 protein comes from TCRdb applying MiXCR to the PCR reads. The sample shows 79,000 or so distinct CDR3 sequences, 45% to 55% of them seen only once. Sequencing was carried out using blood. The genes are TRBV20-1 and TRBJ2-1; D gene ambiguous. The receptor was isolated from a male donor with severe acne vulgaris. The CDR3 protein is CSVARPSSYNEQFF. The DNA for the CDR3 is TGCAGTGTCGCCAGGCCCAGCTCCTACAATGAGCAGTTCTTC.